The source of this T cell receptor (beta chain) is a study of CD8 T cells in ankylosing spondylitis. On this clonotype: Its antigen is not known.

General study points: Before this, some motif variants had been reported in reactive arthritis synovial fluid and blood. Reports say disease-linked clones showed up significantly more in matched ankylosing spondylitis synovial fluid. What appeared characteristic of ankylosing spondylitis blood was a TCR beta motif of eight highly homologous variants. Disease-linked clones proved CD8+ and comparatively uncommon in peripheral blood.

Libraries of TCR beta came from quantitative 5'-RACE with molecular barcodes. TCRdb re-called the 5' RACE reads with MiXCR, one entry per CDR3 protein. The sample consists of about 540,000 distinct CDR3 sequences, over 9.5% of them appearing once. V was trimmed by 3 bases and J by 10 bases, leaving 10 bases between them. CDR3 length: 12 residues. Germline V CDR1 and CDR2: SGHRS, YFSETQ. This clonotype originated in a male donor with ankylosing spondylitis. Material for sequencing was blood, either unsorted or a sorted T cell fraction (not recorded which). V usage is TRBV5-1 and J usage is TRBJ1-4; D perhaps matches TRBD1 (5 bases). The CDR3 DNA reads as TGCGCCAGCAGCTGGGGTACAGGAAAACTGTTTTTT. Amino acid sequence: CASSWGTGKLFF.